This TCR beta chain is drawn from a study of blood T cell repertoires in COVID-19. Assay used: immunoSEQ multiplex PCR; TCRdb lists only in-frame clones, some missing. Counted here are about 110,000 clones, 60% to 85% occurring once; the ten biggest clones make up 1.8%. This clone was seen more than once but under ten times. Germline V gene lookup returns CDR1 MNHEY and CDR2 SMNVEV (reference sequence). V shed 6 bases, J shed 4 bases, and the junction held 8 bases outside the gene matches. The CDR3 contains 15 residues. The sequencing sample was made of peripheral blood. The sequence was obtained from a woman aged 40 to 55 with acute or convalescent COVID-19. The chain has TRBV27 and TRBJ1-3; 8 bases are shared with TRBD1. CDR3 in DNA: TGTGCCAGCAGGCCTCAGGGGGCAGCGGGAAACACCATATATTTT. This gives the protein CASRPQGAAGNTIYF.